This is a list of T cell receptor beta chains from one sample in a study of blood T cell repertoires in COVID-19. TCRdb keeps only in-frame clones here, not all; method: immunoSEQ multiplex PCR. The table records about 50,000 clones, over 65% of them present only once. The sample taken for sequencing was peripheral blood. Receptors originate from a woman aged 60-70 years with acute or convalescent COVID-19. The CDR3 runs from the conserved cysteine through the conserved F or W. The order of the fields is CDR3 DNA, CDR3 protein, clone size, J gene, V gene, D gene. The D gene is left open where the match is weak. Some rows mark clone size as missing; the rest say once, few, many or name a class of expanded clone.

cdr3_nt: TGCGCCAGCAGCCAAACAGGGAACACCGGGGAGCTGTTTTTT; cdr3_aa: CASSQTGNTGELFF; clone_size: -; j_call: TRBJ2-2; v_call: TRBV4-1; d_call: -
cdr3_nt: TGTGCCAGTAGCCTAACCAGGCGGGGGGGCACAGATACGCAGTATTTT; cdr3_aa: CASSLTRRGGTDTQYF; clone_size: once; j_call: TRBJ2-3; v_call: TRBV19; d_call: TRBD2
cdr3_nt: TGTGCCAGCAGTTTATTCAGGGCAAACGAGCAGTACTTC; cdr3_aa: CASSLFRANEQYF; clone_size: -; j_call: TRBJ2-7; v_call: TRBV27; d_call: -
cdr3_nt: TGTGCCAGCAGTTTTTTCAGGCCCATGACTAGCGGGAGGGTTGAGCAGTTCTTC; cdr3_aa: CASSFFRPMTSGRVEQFF; clone_size: -; j_call: TRBJ2-1; v_call: TRBV27; d_call: TRBD2
cdr3_nt: TGTGCCAGCAGCCAATCAGACAGGGCCCTCAATCAGCCCCAGCATTTT; cdr3_aa: CASSQSDRALNQPQHF; clone_size: -; j_call: TRBJ1-5; v_call: TRBV16; d_call: TRBD1
cdr3_nt: TGTGCCAGCAGCCCCTACCCGGTTCTAGCGGGAGACCCTACCGGGGAGCTGTTTTTT; cdr3_aa: CASSPYPVLAGDPTGELFF; clone_size: -; j_call: TRBJ2-2; v_call: TRBV7-6; d_call: TRBD2
cdr3_nt: TGTGCCAGCCGGGGGACGGTGAACACTGAAGCTTTCTTT; cdr3_aa: CASRGTVNTEAFF; clone_size: once; j_call: TRBJ1-1; v_call: TRBV5-4; d_call: -
cdr3_nt: TGTGCCAGTAGTAGGGGGCTGACGGCACAAGAGACCCAGTACTTC; cdr3_aa: CASSRGLTAQETQYF; clone_size: -; j_call: TRBJ2-5; v_call: TRBV19; d_call: -
cdr3_nt: TGTGCCAGTAAGGGACCGGGCAGGGGTGCCGGGGAGCTGTTTTTT; cdr3_aa: CASKGPGRGAGELFF; clone_size: -; j_call: TRBJ2-2; v_call: TRBV19; d_call: -
cdr3_nt: TGTGCCAGCAGCCAGCTGGGCGATGAGCAGTTCTTC; cdr3_aa: CASSQLGDEQFF; clone_size: -; j_call: TRBJ2-1; v_call: TRBV6-5; d_call: -
cdr3_nt: TGTGCCAGCAGCGTAGGTCGGGACAGGGGATCAGGCTATGGCTACACCTTC; cdr3_aa: CASSVGRDRGSGYGYTF; clone_size: few; j_call: TRBJ1-2; v_call: TRBV9; d_call: TRBD1
cdr3_nt: TGTGCCAGCAGCCCCCAGGGGGCGCGGACTGAAGCTTTCTTT; cdr3_aa: CASSPQGARTEAFF; clone_size: few; j_call: TRBJ1-1; v_call: TRBV5-6; d_call: TRBD1
cdr3_nt: TGTGCCATCAGTGAGTCGCAAGGTAGCGAAGAGACCCAGTACTTC; cdr3_aa: CAISESQGSEETQYF; clone_size: -; j_call: TRBJ2-5; v_call: TRBV10-3; d_call: -
cdr3_nt: TGTGCCAGCAGCGTAGGGGCTAGCGGGGGCATCACCTACAATGAGCAGTTCTTC; cdr3_aa: CASSVGASGGITYNEQFF; clone_size: -; j_call: TRBJ2-1; v_call: TRBV9; d_call: TRBD2
cdr3_nt: TGTGCCAGCAGTTTAGGGAGCTCCTACGAGCAGTACTTC; cdr3_aa: CASSLGSSYEQYF; clone_size: -; j_call: TRBJ2-7; v_call: TRBV12-3/TRBV12-4; d_call: -
cdr3_nt: TGTGCCAGCAGCCAAGGAGGACAGGGGGCAGGCTACACCTTC; cdr3_aa: CASSQGGQGAGYTF; clone_size: -; j_call: TRBJ1-2; v_call: TRBV3-1/TRBV3-2; d_call: TRBD1
cdr3_nt: TGCAGCGTTGATGAGCCAGATAGCTTTGGCTACACCTTC; cdr3_aa: CSVDEPDSFGYTF; clone_size: -; j_call: TRBJ1-2; v_call: TRBV29-1; d_call: -
cdr3_nt: TGTGCCAGCAGTGAAGCGCTACGGTACACTGAAGCTTTCTTT; cdr3_aa: CASSEALRYTEAFF; clone_size: few; j_call: TRBJ1-1; v_call: TRBV2; d_call: -
cdr3_nt: TGTGCCAGCTCACCACGGCGGGGGGACAATGAGCAGTTCTTC; cdr3_aa: CASSPRRGDNEQFF; clone_size: -; j_call: TRBJ2-1; v_call: TRBV18; d_call: TRBD2
cdr3_nt: TGTGCCAGCCTCCACCCGGTGAACACTGAAGCTTTCTTT; cdr3_aa: CASLHPVNTEAFF; clone_size: -; j_call: TRBJ1-1; v_call: TRBV2; d_call: -
cdr3_nt: TGTGCCAGCAGCGGAGGAGGGGCGGCTAGCGGGAGGAGCACAGATACGCAGTATTTT; cdr3_aa: CASSGGGAASGRSTDTQYF; clone_size: -; j_call: TRBJ2-3; v_call: TRBV7-9; d_call: TRBD2
cdr3_nt: TGTGCCAGCAGCTTGAGGAGGTCCAGCACAGATACGCAGTATTTT; cdr3_aa: CASSLRRSSTDTQYF; clone_size: -; j_call: TRBJ2-3; v_call: TRBV5-4; d_call: -